This TCR beta chain was retrieved from a study of Ad26.COV2.S vaccination and SARS-CoV-2 variants. V dropped 4 bases and J dropped 4 bases, with 11 bases sitting between them. Germline V gene data show CDR1 as SNHLY and CDR2 as FYNNEI. The CDR3 runs 13 residues. A note on this clone: The antigen is unknown.

Notes on the study in general: Similar non-spike TCR breadth was observed in recipients of vaccine and of placebo. Participants in the vaccine arm had higher spike-specific TCR breadth; placebo recipients had lower.

The repertoire was sequenced with immunoSEQ multiplex PCR; TCRdb's copy has only in-frame clones and lacks some. The data hold under 150,000 clones, with 86% observed a single time. This clonotype was obtained from a human donor who had recovered from COVID-19. The sample was peripheral blood, taken after recovery from COVID-19. The chain employs TRBV2 and TRBJ2-7; D may be TRBD2 (6 bases). CDR3: CASSAGDLYEQYF. The CDR3, as DNA: TGTGCCAGCAGTGCGGGGGACCTTTACGAGCAGTACTTC.